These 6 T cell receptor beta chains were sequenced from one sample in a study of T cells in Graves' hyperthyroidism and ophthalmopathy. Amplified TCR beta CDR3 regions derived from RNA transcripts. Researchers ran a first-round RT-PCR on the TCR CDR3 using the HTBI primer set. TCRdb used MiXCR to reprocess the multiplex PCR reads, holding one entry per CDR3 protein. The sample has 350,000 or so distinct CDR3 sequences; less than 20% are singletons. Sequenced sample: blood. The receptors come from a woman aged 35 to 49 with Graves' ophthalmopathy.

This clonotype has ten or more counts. CDR3 nucleotides: TGTGCCAGCACCGAATCCTTAAGCTCCTACGAGCAGTACTTC. The encoded protein is CASTESLSSYEQYF. This chain links TRBV6-5 with TRBJ2-7; D is unresolved. Trimming stripped 7 bases from V and 0 bases from J, with 13 bases between. This CDR3 is built from 14 residues. Per the germline V gene, CDR1 is MNHEY and CDR2 is SVGAGI.

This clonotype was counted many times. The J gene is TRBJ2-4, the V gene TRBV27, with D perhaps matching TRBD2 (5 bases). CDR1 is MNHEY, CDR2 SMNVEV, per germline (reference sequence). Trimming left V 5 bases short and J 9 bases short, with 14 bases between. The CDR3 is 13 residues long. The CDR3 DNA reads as TGTGCCAGCAGTATCACAAATGGAGGCATTCAGTACTTC. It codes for CASSITNGGIQYF.

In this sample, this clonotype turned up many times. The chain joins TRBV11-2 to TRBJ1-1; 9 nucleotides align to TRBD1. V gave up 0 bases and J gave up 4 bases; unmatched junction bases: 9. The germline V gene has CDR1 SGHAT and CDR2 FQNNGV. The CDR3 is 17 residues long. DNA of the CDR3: TGTGCCAGCAGCTTAGAACAGGGGGCCGTTCGGGGCACTGAAGCTTTCTTT. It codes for CASSLEQGAVRGTEAFF.

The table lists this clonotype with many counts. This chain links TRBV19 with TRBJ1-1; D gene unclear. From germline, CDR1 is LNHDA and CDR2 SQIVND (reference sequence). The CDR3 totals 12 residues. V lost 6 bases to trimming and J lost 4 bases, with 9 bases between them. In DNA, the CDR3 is TGTGCCAGTAGCAACGATGCCACTGAAGCTTTCTTT. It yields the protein CASSNDATEAFF.

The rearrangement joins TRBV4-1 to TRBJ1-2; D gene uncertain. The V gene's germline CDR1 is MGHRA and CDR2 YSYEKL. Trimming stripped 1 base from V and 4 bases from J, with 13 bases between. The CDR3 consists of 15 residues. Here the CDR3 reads CASSQVDGNFYGYTF. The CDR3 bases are TGCGCCAGCAGCCAAGTGGACGGCAACTTCTATGGCTACACCTTC.

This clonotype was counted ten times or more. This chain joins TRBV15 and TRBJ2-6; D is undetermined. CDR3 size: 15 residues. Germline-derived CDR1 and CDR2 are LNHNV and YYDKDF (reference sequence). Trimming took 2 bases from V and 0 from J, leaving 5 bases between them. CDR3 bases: TGTGCCACCAGCAGACAGCTCTCTGGGGCCAACGTCCTGACTTTC. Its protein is CATSRQLSGANVLTF.